This T cell receptor beta chain is from a study of T-cell memory formation after mild COVID-19. Study details: For the most part, TCR clusters were specific to one donor.

Using its own MiXCR run on the 5' RACE reads, TCRdb lists one record per CDR3 protein. The data hold some 50,000 distinct CDR3 sequences, with about 12% observed a single time. Study-level points and caveats: Clonal second-wave expansions that peaked on day 37 had unconfirmed SARS-CoV-2 specificity.

The V end lost 2 bases, the J end lost 5 bases, and 10 bases lay between the germline ends. This CDR3 is 14 amino acids long. In germline, CDR1 is SGHTA, CDR2 FQGNSA. This clonotype was detected a few times. What it recognizes is unknown. The sequencing input was PBMCs or a T cell subset sorted from them (not recorded which). The clonotype originates from a man between 18 and 29 years old who had mild COVID-19 (a few samples of this study predate the infection). Cell type and time point are not known. The V call is TRBV7-2, the J call TRBJ2-1; possible D gene TRBD2, 6 bases. CDR3 sequence reads: CASSLSGGDNEQFF. The CDR3 DNA is TGTGCCAGCAGCTTATCGGGCGGGGACAATGAGCAGTTCTTC.